The T cell receptor (beta chain) described here comes from a study of blood T cell repertoires in COVID-19. The method was immunoSEQ multiplex PCR; TCRdb's version includes in-frame clones alone and lacks a portion of them. The profile covers under 150,000 clones, with over 80% appearing a single time and around 5.4% taken by the ten largest. This CDR3 spans 17 amino acids. Deletions cut 4 bases from V and 4 bases from J, with 19 bases between. CDR1 and CDR2 (germline): MDHEN, SYDVKM. The rearrangement joins TRBV28 to TRBJ2-2; the D gene is possibly TRBD1 (5 bases). Sequencing was carried out using PBMCs or T cells enriched from blood (not recorded which). The sequence was collected from a woman aged 50 to 60 who had been exposed to COVID-19. CDR3 DNA: TGTGCCAGCAGTTCCCCCGCAGTAGGGGAACGCACCGGGGAGCTGTTTTTT. This codes for CASSSPAVGERTGELFF.